One and the same sample provided the 8 T cell receptor beta chains below, sequenced in a study of blood T cells in healthy people across ages. It was with a sample-barcoded 5' primer and a J-beta primer mix that a second PCR of roughly 7 to 11 cycles was run. TCRdb independently ran MiXCR on the 5' RACE reads; one entry per CDR3 protein. The sample records 800,000 to 950,000 distinct CDR3 sequences, approximately 32% being singletons. This same sample was also part of a study on T cells of mothers and their children.

The sample comprised blood. Receptors originate from a woman aged 40 to 50 in good health.

This clonotype was found many times. The V call is TRBV6-2 or TRBV6-3, the J call TRBJ1-2; D may be TRBD1 (6 bases). This CDR3 is 15 amino acids long. The V gene lost 6 bases and the J gene lost 3 bases, with 17 bases spanning the gap. The germline CDR1 and CDR2 sequences are MNHEY and SVGEGT. The chain's CDR3 is CASRPQQGLYYGYTF. CDR3 coding DNA: TGTGCCAGCAGACCCCAACAGGGATTGTACTATGGCTACACCTTC.

This clonotype occurred a few times. The V call is TRBV12-3 or TRBV12-4, the J call TRBJ1-1, with a tentative D call TRBD1 (5 bases). The CDR3 has 13 amino acids. Trimming took off 6 bases at V and 7 bases at J, with 15 bases between the two ends. This CDR3 reads CASRPAGRGEAFF. As DNA, the CDR3 is TGTGCCAGCAGGCCAGCAGGGAGAGGTGAAGCTTTCTTT.

This clonotype was observed a few times. V usage is TRBV4-1 and J usage is TRBJ2-5; TRBD2 might be the D (5 bases). CDR3 length: 13 amino acids. From germline, CDR1 is MGHRA and CDR2 YSYEKL. The ends were cut back, 0 bases at V and 7 bases at J, with 9 bases in the middle. CDR3 loop: CASSQDELGTQYF. The DNA for the CDR3 is TGCGCCAGCAGCCAAGACGAACTAGGGACCCAGTACTTC.

Only a few counts were recorded for this clonotype. The V and J genes are TRBV10-3 and TRBJ1-6; 8 nucleotides agree with TRBD1. Germline assignment: CDR1 ENHRY and CDR2 SYGVKD. Trimming at V came to 8 bases and at J to 8 bases, leaving 5 bases not matched to a gene. The CDR3 length is 13 residues. The CDR3 here is CAISRGQDSPLHF. In DNA form, the CDR3 reads TGTGCCATCTCCAGGGGGCAAGATTCACCCCTCCACTTT.

This clonotype occurred a few times. The chain links TRBV18 to TRBJ1-1, with D possibly being TRBD1 (5 bases). Germline assignment: CDR1 KGHSH and CDR2 LQKENI. The CDR3 is 13 amino acids. Trimming removed 2 bases from V and 3 bases from J, with 7 bases in between. In DNA, the CDR3 is TGTGCCAGCTCACCAGCCAGGGACACTGAAGCTTTCTTT. Translated, it gives CASSPARDTEAFF.

This sequence joins TRBV29-1 and TRBJ2-1; D is possibly TRBD2 (5 bases). Trimming left V 7 bases short and J 4 bases short, with 11 bases between. The germline gives CDR1 SQVTM, CDR2 ANQGSEA. This CDR3 has 12 amino acids. CDR3: CSGTRDYNEQFF. The CDR3 nucleotides are TGCAGCGGCACCCGGGATTACAATGAGCAGTTCTTC.

This clonotype was seen ten or more times. CDR3 in amino acids: CASRTVGGLTNEKLFF. CDR3 DNA: TGTGCCAGCAGGACGGTCGGGGGGCTGACTAATGAAAAACTGTTTTTT. The V gene is TRBV28, the J gene TRBJ1-4, with a possible D match to TRBD1 (6 bases). Germline-derived CDR1 and CDR2 are MDHEN and SYDVKM. The V gene lost 6 bases and the J gene lost 2 bases, with 16 bases spanning the gap. CDR3 length: 16 residues.

A remark on this clonotype: A read error is possible here, since a much larger clone lies one base away. DNA for the CDR3: TGTGCCAGCAGTTGGGAGGGGGGGGGAGAGACCCAGTACTTC. Its protein product is CASSWEGGGETQYF. V is TRBV27 and J is TRBJ2-5, with D perhaps TRBD2 (7 bases). Trimming took 4 bases from V and 4 from J, leaving 13 bases between them. The CDR3 runs 14 residues. The germline gives CDR1 MNHEY, CDR2 SMNVEV (reference sequence).